Listed below are T cell receptor beta chains from one sample, sequenced in a study of Graves' ophthalmopathy and Graves' hyperthyroidism. Each CDR3 protein gets one entry after TCRdb re-called the multiplex PCR reads with MiXCR. The sample has roughly 600,000 distinct CDR3 sequences, 35% to 45% seen once. The specimen sequenced was peripheral blood or thyroid tissue (not recorded which). These receptors were taken from an adult man with Graves' hyperthyroidism. Both conserved end residues are part of each CDR3. D genes are given only for firm matches. Size values are once, few and many counts, or a class for expanded clones, and some rows have none.

>TRBD1|TRBV7-9|few|TRBJ1-1
TGTGCCAGCAGCCCAGGGGACAGTCGGTACACTGAAGCTTTCTTT
CASSPGDSRYTEAFF
>TRBD2|TRBV12-3/TRBV12-4|.|TRBJ2-7
TGTGCCAGCGGACTAGCGGGCAATGAGCAGTACTTC
CASGLAGNEQYF
>.|TRBV5-1|many|TRBJ1-2
TGCGCCAGCAGCTTGGGACAGTCTAACTATGGCTACACCTTC
CASSLGQSNYGYTF
>.|TRBV10-3|.|TRBJ1-5
TGTGCCAGCAGTGCGTACCTGCCAAGCAATCAGCCCCAGCATTTT
CASSAYLPSNQPQHF
>TRBD1|TRBV2|.|TRBJ2-7
TGTGCCAGCAGGGACAGGGGGACAGAGCAGTACTTC
CASRDRGTEQYF
>TRBD2|TRBV10-2|.|TRBJ2-7
TGCGCCAGCAGTGCTAGCGGGAGTTCGGAGGGCGAGCAGTACTTC
CASSASGSSEGEQYF
>.|TRBV25-1|.|TRBJ1-2
TGTGCCACCAGTGAACCCGGGGGGTCTGACTATGGCTACACCTTC
CATSEPGGSDYGYTF
>.|TRBV10-3|.|TRBJ2-5
TGTGCCAGCACGGACGGGGCTAGGGTGACCCAGTACTTC
CASTDGARVTQYF
>.|TRBV20-1|many|TRBJ1-1
TGCAGTGCTGTAAGAGGCACTGAAGCTTTCTTT
CSAVRGTEAFF
>TRBD2|TRBV7-2|.|TRBJ2-7
TGTGCCAGCAGCCAAGAGCCCGTGGGGGGGAACGAGCAGTACTTC
CASSQEPVGGNEQYF
>.|TRBV5-1|many|TRBJ1-1
TGCGCCAGCAGCTTAGGGGTGGCGACAAACACTGAAGCTTTCTTT
CASSLGVATNTEAFF
>TRBD2|TRBV3-1|.|TRBJ2-7
TGTGCCAGCAGCCGAGGGACTACTGTCTTACGCGAGCAGTACTTC
CASSRGTTVLREQYF
>TRBD2|TRBV29-1|once|TRBJ2-5
TGCAGCGTTGAAGTCGGGGGGACTGAAAAAGAGACCCAGTACTTC
CSVEVGGTEKETQYF
>.|TRBV6-5|many|TRBJ2-6
TGTGCCAGCAGTACTTCCACTGGGGCCAACGTCCTGACTTTC
CASSTSTGANVLTF